The source of this TCR beta chain is a study of blood T cell repertoires in COVID-19. The V and J ends lost 4 bases and 3 bases respectively, with 8 bases between them. Germline CDR1 reads SGHRS; CDR2 reads YFSETQ. The CDR3 is made up of 13 amino acids. Libraries were prepared by immunoSEQ multiplex PCR; TCRdb keeps only in-frame clonotypes and omits some of them. The data show about 180,000 clones, about 86% seen once. In its sample, this clone was seen once. Sample: peripheral blood. The rearrangement uses TRBV5-1 and TRBJ2-1; D unresolved. This TCR came from a man in his 70s with active or convalescent COVID-19. The CDR3 coding sequence is TGCGCCAGCAGCCTAGAGAGCTACAATGAGCAGTTCTTC. This translates into CASSLESYNEQFF.